The 18 T cell receptor beta chains below come from one sample, sequenced in a study of cytomegalovirus exposure and HLA in healthy donors. The PCR had 60 Vbeta and 13 Jbeta primers. The protocol was immunoSEQ multiplex PCR, while the TCRdb copy is restricted to in-frame clones and leaves out a portion. In the table there are roughly 180,000 clones, about four fifths of which are singletons. The source material was PBMCs. All receptors derive from a man aged 25 to 40 in good health and CMV-seronegative.

V usage is TRBV11-3 and J usage is TRBJ2-1; 8 bases agree with TRBD2. The germline V gene has CDR1 SGHNT and CDR2 YENEEA. Germline trimming cut 5 bases from V and 4 bases from J; bases unmatched to any gene: 13. CDR3 length: 17 amino acids. CDR3 sequence: CASSPWLAGPPYNEQFF. The CDR3 region has the DNA TGTGCCAGCAGCCCTTGGCTAGCGGGTCCCCCTTACAATGAGCAGTTCTTC.

The genes are TRBV28 and TRBJ2-5; D may be TRBD1 (6 bases). Germline CDR1 reads MDHEN; CDR2 reads SYDVKM. V lost 7 bases and J 6 bases, leaving 18 bases between the germline ends. This CDR3 is built from 14 residues. CDR3 coding DNA: TGTGCCAGCAACCGCTCGGGCAGGGGCCAGACCCAGTACTTC. Protein: CASNRSGRGQTQYF.

The chain is built from TRBV2 and TRBJ2-1; TRBD2 matches at 8 bases. This CDR3 has 14 amino acids. In germline, CDR1 is SNHLY, CDR2 FYNNEI. The V gene end was trimmed by 7 bases and the J gene end by 7 bases; junction bases not matched to a gene: 9. DNA of the CDR3: TGTGCCAGCACCTACGGGGGGGGGCCTAATGAGCAGTTCTTC. As protein: CASTYGGGPNEQFF.

The V call is TRBV10-3, the J call TRBJ1-1; no clear D gene. Per the germline V gene, CDR1 is ENHRY and CDR2 is SYGVKD. This CDR3 spans 13 amino acids. Between the trimmed V and J ends, which lost 7 bases and 5 bases, there was a span of 14 bases. DNA for the CDR3: TGTGCCATCACCGGACTAGTGGGTACTGAAGCTTTCTTT. Translated, it gives CAITGLVGTEAFF.

V gene TRBV7-3 combines with J gene TRBJ2-1; TRBD2 matches 11 bases. Germline V lookup: CDR1 SGHTA, CDR2 FQGTGA. Trimming took 5 bases from V and 7 from J; bases not matched to a gene: 7. The CDR3 loop spans 15 amino acids. The CDR3, as DNA: TGTGCCAGCAGCCGTAGCGGGAGGGCGGGAAATGAGCAGTTCTTC. Its translation: CASSRSGRAGNEQFF.

The rearrangement uses TRBV19 and TRBJ1-2, with 8 bases lining up with TRBD1. V gave up 3 bases and J gave up 2 bases; unmatched junction bases: 2. Germline loops: CDR1 LNHDA, CDR2 SQIVND (reference sequence). This CDR3 has 14 amino acids. The CDR3 loop reads CASSITGGNYGYTF. Written as DNA, the CDR3 is TGTGCCAGTAGTATCACAGGGGGAAACTATGGCTACACCTTC.

The genes are TRBV27 and TRBJ2-7, with 7 bases aligning to TRBD1. Germline V lookup: CDR1 MNHEY, CDR2 SMNVEV (reference sequence). This CDR3 spans 15 amino acids. J was trimmed by 4 bases and V by 0 bases; bases with no gene match: 6. CDR3 protein: CASSLSGDSVYEQYF. For the CDR3, the DNA is TGTGCCAGCAGTTTATCGGGGGACAGTGTTTACGAGCAGTACTTC.

The J gene is TRBJ1-1, the V gene TRBV6-1, with a tentative D call TRBD1 (6 bases). The CDR3 extends over 12 amino acids. The V gene lost 8 bases and the J gene lost 6 bases, with 13 bases spanning the gap. Germline V gives CDR1 MNHNS, CDR2 SASEGT. The CDR3 loop reads CASAGGLSEAFF. Written as DNA, the CDR3 is TGTGCCAGCGCTGGGGGCCTGTCTGAAGCTTTCTTT.

This chain links TRBV11-3 with TRBJ2-1; the D is unclear. V was shortened by 4 bases and J by 14 bases, with 12 bases between the two germline ends. The CDR3 is 11 residues long. Looked up from germline, CDR1 is SGHNT and CDR2 is YENEEA. The DNA for the CDR3 is TGTGCCAGCAGCTCTCGGTCCCGGGAGTTCTTC. Translating it yields CASSSRSREFF.

V and J are TRBV5-1 and TRBJ1-3; D possibly corresponds to TRBD1 (6 bases). Trimming stripped 3 bases from V and 2 bases from J, with 12 bases between. Per the germline V gene, CDR1 is SGHRS and CDR2 is YFSETQ. The CDR3 extends over 15 amino acids. CDR3: CASSSGTLTGNTIYF. The CDR3 region has the DNA TGCGCCAGCAGCTCCGGGACACTTACTGGAAACACCATATATTTT.

This chain joins TRBV27 and TRBJ2-7; 9 bases fit TRBD1. This CDR3 contains 14 residues. Germline V gene sequence: CDR1 MNHEY, CDR2 SMNVEV (reference sequence). V gave up 5 bases and J gave up 4 bases; unmatched junction bases: 6. CDR3 sequence reads: CASSARTGVYEQYF. The CDR3 DNA reads TGTGCCAGCAGTGCCAGGACAGGGGTTTACGAGCAGTACTTC.

This chain joins TRBV30 and TRBJ2-1; the match to TRBD2 covers 12 bases. Germline CDR1 reads GTSNPN; CDR2 reads SVGIG (reference sequence). V lost 3 bases, J lost 8 bases, and 8 bases stayed unmatched. The CDR3 extends over 15 amino acids. CDR3 sequence reads: CAWSPGLAGRYEQFF. In DNA, the CDR3 is TGTGCCTGGAGCCCCGGACTAGCGGGAAGGTATGAGCAGTTCTTC.

The chain is built from TRBV6-1 and TRBJ1-5; D not certain. Germline V gene data show CDR1 as MNHNS and CDR2 as SASEGT. Trimming took off 0 bases at V and 0 bases at J, with 12 bases between the two ends. The CDR3 runs 17 residues. DNA of the CDR3: TGTGCCAGCAGTGAAGCGCTTCGACGGGTTAGCAATCAGCCCCAGCATTTT. This encodes CASSEALRRVSNQPQHF.

In this sample, this clone turned up a few times. V and J are TRBV2 and TRBJ2-3, with 13 bases identical to TRBD2. Germline values: CDR1 SNHLY, CDR2 FYNNEI. J gave up 4 bases and V 5 bases, and 3 bases lay outside the gene matches. The CDR3 totals 15 residues. CDR3 region: CASSKTSGGADTQYF. In nucleotides, the CDR3 is TGTGCCAGCAGTAAAACTAGCGGGGGGGCAGATACGCAGTATTTT.

In this sample, this clone turned up once. The chain combines TRBV15 with TRBJ2-2; the match to TRBD1 covers 10 bases. CDR3 size: 15 residues. Per germline, CDR1 LNHNV and CDR2 YYDKDF (reference sequence). V dropped 1 base and J dropped 5; count of bases not matched to a gene: 1. The CDR3 DNA follows: TGTGCCACCAGCAGAGGGACAGGGGGGACCGGGGAGCTGTTTTTT. The encoded protein is CATSRGTGGTGELFF.

This chain uses TRBV5-4 with TRBJ1-2; 8 nucleotides match TRBD1. CDR1 SGHNT and CDR2 YYREEE come from the germline V gene (reference sequence). The CDR3 has 14 amino acids. Trimming at V came to 4 bases and at J to 4 bases, leaving 6 bases not matched to a gene. CDR3 DNA sequence: TGTGCCAGCAGCCCACAGGGGGTTATCTATGGCTACACCTTC. It specifies CASSPQGVIYGYTF. The full variable domain, its missing parts supplied by reference TRBV5-4 and TRBJ1-2, is ETGVTQSPTHLIKTRGQQVTLRCSSQSGHNTVSWYQQALGQGPQFIFQYYREEENGRGNFPPRFSGLQFPNYSSELNVNALELDDSALYLCASSPQGVIYGYTFGSGTRLTVV.

V and J are TRBV6-5 and TRBJ1-6, with TRBD1 identical over 8 bases. Germline V lookup: CDR1 MNHEY, CDR2 SVGAGI. The CDR3 length is 14 residues. The V and J ends lost 7 bases and 7 bases, in that order; junction bases with no gene match: 6. This CDR3 reads CASNPGGNNSPLHF. DNA for the CDR3: TGTGCCAGCAATCCAGGGGGCAACAATTCACCCCTCCACTTT.

The V call is TRBV13, the J call TRBJ2-5; perhaps TRBD2 as D (5 bases). This CDR3 is built from 14 residues. CDR1 and CDR2 (germline): PRHDT, FYEKMQ (reference sequence). The germline V and J ends were trimmed by 3 bases and 4 bases, with 12 bases remaining between them. CDR3 in amino acids: CASSFLGRAETQYF. For the CDR3, the DNA is TGTGCCAGCAGCTTCCTGGGGAGAGCAGAGACCCAGTACTTC.